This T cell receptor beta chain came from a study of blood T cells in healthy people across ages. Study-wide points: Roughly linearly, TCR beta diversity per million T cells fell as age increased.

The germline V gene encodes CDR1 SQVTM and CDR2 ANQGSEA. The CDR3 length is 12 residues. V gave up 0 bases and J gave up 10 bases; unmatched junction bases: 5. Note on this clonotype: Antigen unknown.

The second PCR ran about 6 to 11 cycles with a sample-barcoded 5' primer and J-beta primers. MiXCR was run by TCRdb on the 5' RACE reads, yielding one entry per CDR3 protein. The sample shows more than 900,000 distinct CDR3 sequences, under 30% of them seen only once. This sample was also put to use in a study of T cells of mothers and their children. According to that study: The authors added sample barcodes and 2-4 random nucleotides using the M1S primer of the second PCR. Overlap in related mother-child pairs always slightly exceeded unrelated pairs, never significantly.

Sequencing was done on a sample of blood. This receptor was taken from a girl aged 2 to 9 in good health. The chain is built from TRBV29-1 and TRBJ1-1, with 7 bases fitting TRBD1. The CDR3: CSVEDQGGRAFF. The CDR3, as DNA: TGCAGCGTTGAAGATCAGGGGGGTAGAGCTTTCTTT.